The TCR beta chain described here comes from a study of beta chain features in type 1 diabetes. The CDR3 spans 15 residues. Trimming shortened V by 3 bases and J by 3 bases, and 14 bases separated the two germline ends. CDR1 and CDR2 (germline): SEHNR, FQNEAQ (reference sequence). Of note for this clone: What it binds is not known.

Study-wide results and limits: Any PCR bias toward short templates would affect both groups alike.

Naive, central memory, regulatory and stem cell-like memory cells within the CD4+ compartment were sorted using CD45RO/CCR7/CD25/CD127/CD95/CD27. All of the isolated RNA was reverse transcribed, so expressed TCRB transcripts were sequenced. Some clones are missing from TCRdb's copy, which holds only in-frame ones; the method was immunoSEQ multiplex PCR. This sample carries fewer than 650,000 clones, 15% to 19% of them seen once, and the ten largest clones take about 0.087%. What was sequenced was naive CD4+ T cells from blood. The TCR comes from a man younger than 30 in good health. V and J are TRBV7-9 and TRBJ2-5, with D unclear. CDR3 nucleotide sequence: TGTGCCAGCAGCTTGAAATGGGGTGCGGAAGAGACCCAGTACTTC. Translating gives CASSLKWGAEETQYF.